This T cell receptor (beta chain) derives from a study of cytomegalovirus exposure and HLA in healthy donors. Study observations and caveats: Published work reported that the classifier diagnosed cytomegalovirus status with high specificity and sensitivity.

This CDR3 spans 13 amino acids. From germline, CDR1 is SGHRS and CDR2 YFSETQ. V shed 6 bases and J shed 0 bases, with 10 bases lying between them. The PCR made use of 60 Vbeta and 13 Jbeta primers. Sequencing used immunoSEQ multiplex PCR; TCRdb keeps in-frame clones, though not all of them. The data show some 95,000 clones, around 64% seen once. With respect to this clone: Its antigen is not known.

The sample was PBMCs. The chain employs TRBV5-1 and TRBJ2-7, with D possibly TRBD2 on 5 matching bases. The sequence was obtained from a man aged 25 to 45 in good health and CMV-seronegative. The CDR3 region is CASTETNSYEQYF. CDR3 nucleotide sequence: TGCGCCAGCACAGAGACTAACTCCTACGAGCAGTACTTC.